The rows below give T cell receptor beta chains drawn from one sample of a study of technical replicates of blood from a few donors. Produced via immunoSEQ multiplex PCR; TCRdb's table is partial and in-frame only. The profile shows under 80,000 clones, approximately 91% of them singletons. Sample: T cells isolated from PBMCs. The receptors shown here come from a human donor in good health. Some clones in this sample may be carry-over from other donors' samples. Both conserved end residues are part of each CDR3. Fields, in order: CDR3 protein, CDR3 DNA, D gene, V gene, J gene, clone size. A D gene is named only where the DNA matches it firmly. The size of a clone is reported for some rows only, either as once, few or many, or as a class for expanded clones.

CDR3 protein: CASSLGAVTQRRNTIYF
CDR3 DNA: TGCGCCAGCAGCTTGGGGGCAGTCACTCAACGGAGAAACACCATATATTTT
D gene: NA
V gene: TRBV5-1
J gene: TRBJ1-3
clone size: NA

CDR3 protein: CSVGGQGRVEAFF
CDR3 DNA: TGCAGCGTTGGGGGACAGGGGAGGGTGGAAGCTTTCTTT
D gene: TRBD1
V gene: TRBV29-1
J gene: TRBJ1-1
clone size: few

CDR3 protein: CASSSRRASYEQYF
CDR3 DNA: TGTGCCAGCAGTTCTAGGAGGGCCAGCTACGAGCAGTACTTC
D gene: NA
V gene: TRBV6-5
J gene: TRBJ2-7
clone size: NA

CDR3 protein: CASSSGGSSYEQYF
CDR3 DNA: TGTGCCAGCAGCTCCGGGGGGTCCTCCTACGAGCAGTACTTC
D gene: TRBD2
V gene: TRBV7-3
J gene: TRBJ2-7
clone size: NA

CDR3 protein: CSAGDGWDTEAFF
CDR3 DNA: TGCAGCGCTGGAGACGGGTGGGACACTGAAGCTTTCTTT
D gene: NA
V gene: TRBV29-1
J gene: TRBJ1-1
clone size: few

CDR3 protein: CASSFRDYPNEQFF
CDR3 DNA: TGTGCCAGCAGCTTTAGGGACTACCCCAATGAGCAGTTCTTC
D gene: TRBD2
V gene: TRBV11-2
J gene: TRBJ2-1
clone size: NA

CDR3 protein: CASSLSVTYEQYF
CDR3 DNA: TGTGCCAGCAGCTTAAGCGTAACCTACGAGCAGTACTTC
D gene: NA
V gene: TRBV11-2
J gene: TRBJ2-7
clone size: NA

CDR3 protein: CASSLAGEWTGELFF
CDR3 DNA: TGTGCCAGCAGTTTAGCGGGAGAGTGGACCGGGGAGCTGTTTTTT
D gene: TRBD2
V gene: TRBV28
J gene: TRBJ2-2
clone size: NA

CDR3 protein: CASSSPGQGHYGYTF
CDR3 DNA: TGTGCCAGCAGCTCGCCGGGACAGGGGCACTATGGCTACACCTTC
D gene: TRBD1
V gene: TRBV5-6
J gene: TRBJ1-2
clone size: NA

CDR3 protein: CAASRVLSNQPQHF
CDR3 DNA: TGTGCAGCGTCCAGGGTACTTAGCAATCAGCCCCAGCATTTT
D gene: NA
V gene: TRBV28
J gene: TRBJ1-5
clone size: once

CDR3 protein: CASSSKPGIPYEQYF
CDR3 DNA: TGTGCCAGCAGCTCGAAACCAGGGATCCCCTACGAGCAGTACTTC
D gene: NA
V gene: TRBV7-3
J gene: TRBJ2-7
clone size: NA

CDR3 protein: CASSQEGWEQYF
CDR3 DNA: TGTGCCAGCAGCCAGGAGGGGTGGGAGCAGTACTTC
D gene: NA
V gene: TRBV4-2
J gene: TRBJ2-7
clone size: NA

CDR3 protein: CASSSDRGPEAFF
CDR3 DNA: TGTGCCAGCAGTTCGGACAGGGGACCTGAAGCTTTCTTT
D gene: TRBD1
V gene: TRBV28
J gene: TRBJ1-1
clone size: NA

CDR3 protein: CAWSPISGNRPQHF
CDR3 DNA: TGTGCCTGGAGTCCCATCTCAGGGAACCGGCCCCAGCATTTT
D gene: NA
V gene: TRBV30
J gene: TRBJ1-5
clone size: once

CDR3 protein: CASSLGYRVVTEAFF
CDR3 DNA: TGTGCCAGCAGTTTAGGATACAGGGTCGTCACTGAAGCTTTCTTT
D gene: NA
V gene: TRBV28
J gene: TRBJ1-1
clone size: NA

CDR3 protein: CASSTYTSGANVLTF
CDR3 DNA: TGTGCCAGCAGCACCTATACCTCTGGGGCCAACGTCCTGACTTTC
D gene: NA
V gene: TRBV6-6
J gene: TRBJ2-6
clone size: NA

CDR3 protein: CASSSTQGLKVAYLYF
CDR3 DNA: TGTGCCAGCAGCTCCACCCAGGGCCTAAAGGTGGCTTACCTGTATTTT
D gene: NA
V gene: TRBV14
J gene: TRBJ2-3
clone size: NA

CDR3 protein: CAIRTSGGPGELFF
CDR3 DNA: TGTGCCATCAGGACTAGCGGGGGCCCCGGGGAGCTGTTTTTT
D gene: TRBD2
V gene: TRBV10-3
J gene: TRBJ2-2
clone size: NA

CDR3 protein: CASSLERDYGYTF
CDR3 DNA: TGTGCCAGCAGCTTAGAGAGAGATTATGGCTACACCTTC
D gene: NA
V gene: TRBV11-2
J gene: TRBJ1-2
clone size: NA

CDR3 protein: CASSIPGLSYEQYF
CDR3 DNA: TGTGCCAGTAGTATTCCGGGACTCAGTTACGAGCAGTACTTC
D gene: NA
V gene: TRBV19
J gene: TRBJ2-7
clone size: NA

CDR3 protein: CASSVEQGYNEQFF
CDR3 DNA: TGTGCCAGCAGCGTAGAACAGGGATACAATGAGCAGTTCTTC
D gene: NA
V gene: TRBV9
J gene: TRBJ2-1
clone size: NA

CDR3 protein: CASTTGGAYTEAFF
CDR3 DNA: TGTGCCAGTACTACAGGGGGCGCGTACACTGAAGCTTTCTTT
D gene: TRBD1
V gene: TRBV19
J gene: TRBJ1-1
clone size: once

CDR3 protein: CAITGTVSYEQYF
CDR3 DNA: TGTGCCATCACCGGGACAGTCTCCTACGAGCAGTACTTC
D gene: TRBD1
V gene: TRBV28
J gene: TRBJ2-7
clone size: NA

CDR3 protein: CASSSRGYTEAFF
CDR3 DNA: TGTGCCAGCAGCTCAAGGGGTTACACTGAAGCTTTCTTT
D gene: NA
V gene: TRBV9
J gene: TRBJ1-1
clone size: NA

CDR3 protein: CASGLSGRYETQYF
CDR3 DNA: TGTGCTAGTGGGTTAAGCGGGAGGTATGAGACCCAGTACTTC
D gene: TRBD2
V gene: TRBV12-5
J gene: TRBJ2-5
clone size: NA

CDR3 protein: CASRASGLAGVKFF
CDR3 DNA: TGTGCCAGCAGGGCCTCGGGACTAGCGGGAGTCAAGTTCTTC
D gene: TRBD2
V gene: TRBV6-1
J gene: TRBJ2-1
clone size: NA

CDR3 protein: CASRNRQVNGYTF
CDR3 DNA: TGTGCCAGCAGGAATAGACAGGTCAATGGCTACACCTTC
D gene: NA
V gene: TRBV27
J gene: TRBJ1-2
clone size: NA

CDR3 protein: CASSQGGYGEKLFF
CDR3 DNA: TGCGCCAGCAGCCAGGGGGGTTACGGTGAAAAACTGTTTTTT
D gene: NA
V gene: TRBV4-3
J gene: TRBJ1-4
clone size: once

CDR3 protein: CASSKTGGARISETQYF
CDR3 DNA: TGTGCCAGCTCAAAAACAGGGGGCGCACGCATCTCGGAGACCCAGTACTTC
D gene: TRBD1
V gene: TRBV18
J gene: TRBJ2-5
clone size: once

CDR3 protein: CASRDRAGEKLFF
CDR3 DNA: TGTGCCAGCAGGGACAGGGCGGGAGAAAAACTGTTTTTT
D gene: TRBD1
V gene: TRBV7-9
J gene: TRBJ1-4
clone size: NA

CDR3 protein: CASSQAWLDSYEQYF
CDR3 DNA: TGCGCCAGCAGCCAAGCTTGGCTAGACTCCTACGAGCAGTACTTC
D gene: NA
V gene: TRBV4-3
J gene: TRBJ2-7
clone size: NA

CDR3 protein: CASSPGLGLSREQFF
CDR3 DNA: TGCGCCAGCAGTCCGGGACTAGGGCTGAGCCGGGAGCAGTTCTTC
D gene: TRBD2
V gene: TRBV10-1
J gene: TRBJ2-1
clone size: NA

CDR3 protein: CASMAGTWEQFF
CDR3 DNA: TGTGCCAGCATGGCGGGGACCTGGGAGCAGTTCTTC
D gene: NA
V gene: TRBV6-5
J gene: TRBJ2-1
clone size: NA

CDR3 protein: CASSGTTGGITDTQYF
CDR3 DNA: TGTGCCAGCAGCGGTACCACAGGTGGGATCACAGATACGCAGTATTTT
D gene: NA
V gene: TRBV7-9
J gene: TRBJ2-3
clone size: NA

CDR3 protein: CASSQKTGRIESADTQYF
CDR3 DNA: TGCGCCAGCAGCCAAAAGACAGGTCGGATCGAGAGCGCAGATACGCAGTATTTT
D gene: NA
V gene: TRBV4-1
J gene: TRBJ2-3
clone size: NA

CDR3 protein: CASIGGAYMNTEAFF
CDR3 DNA: TGTGCCAGCATAGGGGGGGCCTACATGAACACTGAAGCTTTCTTT
D gene: NA
V gene: TRBV25-1
J gene: TRBJ1-1
clone size: NA

CDR3 protein: CASSTRDIAGQPQHF
CDR3 DNA: TGTGCCAGTAGTACTAGGGACATCGCAGGTCAGCCCCAGCATTTT
D gene: NA
V gene: TRBV19
J gene: TRBJ1-5
clone size: once

CDR3 protein: CASSPGLAGAPETQYF
CDR3 DNA: TGTGCCAGCAGTCCAGGACTAGCGGGAGCCCCAGAGACCCAGTACTTC
D gene: TRBD2
V gene: TRBV28
J gene: TRBJ2-5
clone size: NA

CDR3 protein: CASSFRQGLDTQYF
CDR3 DNA: TGTGCCAGCAGTTTTCGGCAGGGCCTAGATACGCAGTATTTT
D gene: NA
V gene: TRBV27
J gene: TRBJ2-3
clone size: few

CDR3 protein: CSGSEGGLRYGYTF
CDR3 DNA: TGCAGCGGGAGTGAAGGGGGCTTACGCTATGGCTACACCTTC
D gene: TRBD1
V gene: TRBV29-1
J gene: TRBJ1-2
clone size: NA

CDR3 protein: CASGGTTETQYF
CDR3 DNA: TGTGCTAGTGGTGGGACTACAGAGACCCAGTACTTC
D gene: TRBD2
V gene: TRBV12-5
J gene: TRBJ2-5
clone size: NA